What follows are 6 T cell receptor beta chains derived from one specimen sequenced in a study of Graves' ophthalmopathy and Graves' hyperthyroidism. The authors amplified TCR beta CDR3 regions from RNA transcripts. Scientists carried out first-round RT-PCR using HTBI primers and then a second-round multiplex PCR. TCRdb re-called the multiplex PCR reads with MiXCR, one entry per CDR3 protein. The sample shows 740,000 or so distinct CDR3 sequences, approximately 40% of them seen only once. Sequencing was carried out using peripheral blood. These receptors came from an adult man with Graves' ophthalmopathy.

The chain employs TRBV20-1 and TRBJ1-2; 8 bases match TRBD1. Germline CDR1 is DFQATT and CDR2 is SNEGSKA (reference sequence). V dropped 6 bases and J dropped 7; count of bases not matched to a gene: 10. The CDR3 runs to 13 residues. CDR3 amino acids: CSAGGAGGFGYTF. The CDR3 coding sequence is TGCAGTGCCGGGGGGGCAGGGGGCTTTGGCTACACCTTC.

This clonotype showed up just a few times. The junction does not match germline at one end; this may be a read error. V and J are TRBV24-1 and TRBJ1-5; D remains ambiguous. The CDR3 runs to 14 residues. Germline V gene data show CDR1 as KGHDR and CDR2 as SFDVKD. The CDR3 sequence is CASSFRLIGRPQHF. Written as DNA, the CDR3 is TGTGCCAGCAGTTTCCGCCTCATCGGTCGGCCCCAGCATTTT.

J is TRBJ1-6 and V is TRBV2, with TRBD1 identical over 7 bases. The CDR3 has 15 amino acids. V dropped 4 bases and J dropped 10; count of bases not matched to a gene: 10. The V gene's germline CDR1 is SNHLY and CDR2 FYNNEI. CDR3 coding DNA: TGTGCCAGCAGTGTAATGGGGACAGCCGAATCACCCCTCCACTTT. Protein sequence: CASSVMGTAESPLHF.

This clonotype was recorded many times. This sequence joins TRBV24-1 and TRBJ2-2, with D unresolved. The CDR3 runs to 14 residues. Per the germline V gene, CDR1 is KGHDR and CDR2 is SFDVKD. V was pared by 6 bases and J by 4 bases, with 11 bases between. Written as DNA, the CDR3 is TGTGCCACCAGTCTTCGCACGGGCACCGGGGAGCTGTTTTTT. The encoded protein is CATSLRTGTGELFF.

DNA of the CDR3: TGTGCCAGCAGTCAAGACAGGGGTAACGAAAAACTGTTTTTT. It specifies CASSQDRGNEKLFF. This chain joins TRBV2 and TRBJ1-4; 8 positions match TRBD1. The CDR3 consists of 14 residues. Trimming removed 5 bases from V and 8 bases from J; junction bases left unmatched: 7. Germline CDR1 reads SNHLY; CDR2 reads FYNNEI.

This chain connects TRBV5-1 to TRBJ2-5; 7 nucleotides align to TRBD2. Germline V gives CDR1 SGHRS, CDR2 YFSETQ. Germline trimming cut 0 bases from V and 4 bases from J; bases unmatched to any gene: 6. The CDR3 contains 15 residues. CDR3 sequence reads: CASSLASGRLETQYF. The DNA of the CDR3 is TGCGCCAGCAGCTTGGCTAGCGGACGATTAGAGACCCAGTACTTC.